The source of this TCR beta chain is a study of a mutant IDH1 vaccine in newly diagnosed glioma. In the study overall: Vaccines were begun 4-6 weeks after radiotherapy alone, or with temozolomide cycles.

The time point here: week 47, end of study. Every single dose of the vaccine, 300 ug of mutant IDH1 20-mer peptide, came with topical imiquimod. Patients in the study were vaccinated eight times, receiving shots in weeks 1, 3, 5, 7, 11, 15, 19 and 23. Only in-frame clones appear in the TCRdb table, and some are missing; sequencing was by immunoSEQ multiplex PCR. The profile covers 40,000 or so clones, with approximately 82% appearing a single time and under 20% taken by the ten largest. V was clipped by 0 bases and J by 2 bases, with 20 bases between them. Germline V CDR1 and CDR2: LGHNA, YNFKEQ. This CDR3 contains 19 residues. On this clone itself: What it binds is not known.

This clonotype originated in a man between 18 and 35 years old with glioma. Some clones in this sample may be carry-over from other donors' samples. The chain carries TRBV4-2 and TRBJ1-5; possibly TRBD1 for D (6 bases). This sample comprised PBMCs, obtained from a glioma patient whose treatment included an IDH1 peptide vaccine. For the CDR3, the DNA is TGTGCCAGCAGCCAAGATACGGGGGGGCTCCCGGCCGGCAATCAGCCCCAGCATTTT. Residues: CASSQDTGGLPAGNQPQHF.